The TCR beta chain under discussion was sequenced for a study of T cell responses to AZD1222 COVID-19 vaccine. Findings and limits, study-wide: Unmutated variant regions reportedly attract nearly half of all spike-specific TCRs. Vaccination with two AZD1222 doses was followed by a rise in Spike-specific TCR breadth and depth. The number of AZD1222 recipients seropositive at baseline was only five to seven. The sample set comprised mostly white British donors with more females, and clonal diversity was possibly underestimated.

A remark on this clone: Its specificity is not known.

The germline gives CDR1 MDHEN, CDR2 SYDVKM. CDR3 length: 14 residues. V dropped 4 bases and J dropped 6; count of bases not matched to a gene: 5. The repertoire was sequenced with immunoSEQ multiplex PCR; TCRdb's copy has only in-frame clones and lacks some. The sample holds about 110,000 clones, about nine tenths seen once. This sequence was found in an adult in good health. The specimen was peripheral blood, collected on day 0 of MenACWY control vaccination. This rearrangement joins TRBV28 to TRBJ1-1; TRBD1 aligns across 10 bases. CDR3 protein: CASSSGQGDSEAFF. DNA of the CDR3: TGTGCCAGCAGTTCCGGACAGGGGGATTCTGAAGCTTTCTTT. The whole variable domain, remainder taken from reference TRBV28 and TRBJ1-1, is DVKVTQSSRYLVKRTGEKVFLECVQDMDHENMFWYRQDPGLGLRLIYFSYDVKMKEKGDIPEGYSVSREKKERFSLILESASTNQTSMYLCASSSGQGDSEAFFGQGTRLTVV.